The following is a T cell receptor beta chain sequence with its context. This clonotype was counted many times. Its specific antigen is unknown. Base qualities are not recorded, but no much larger clone differs from it by a single base. In light of the paper, this sample's time point label describes: sample taken at primary tumor resection. For TCR sequencing, whole RNA was extracted from tumor and nontumor lung tissue, or from cryopreserved PBMC samples, and no cell sorting was done. The donors were 65 to 90 patients from the lung TRACERx cohort who had early-stage, untreated non-small cell lung cancer. A patient was chosen for TCR sequencing only when enough RNA was available from at least two tumor regions. The source of the sample is a study of spatial heterogeneity in lung cancer (dated by TCRdb to 2018 to 2020). At the level of the whole study: Beta-chain transcripts were consistently detected in greater numbers than alpha-chain transcripts, which likely reflected higher beta-chain transcript abundance. In the raw uncorrected reads, each unique combination of TCR and UMI appeared on average more than ten times. TCR alpha and beta repertoires were quantitatively compared across multiple tumor regions, matched nontumor lung and blood in non-small cell lung cancer. Nonsynonymous mutation counts, determined by whole-exome sequencing of tumor tissue, were related to features of the TCR repertoire. At surgery, both alpha and beta chains were TCR-sequenced in about 200 tumor regions, fewer than 65 matched nontumor lung samples and 56 PBMC samples. Results the study describes overall, beyond this receptor: Ubiquitous expanded tumor TCRs were detected in blood more often at tumor resection than at routine follow-up. Additional single-cell paired TCR alpha and beta sequencing was considered necessary to confirm, at a functional level, the hypothesis that regional TCRs recognize regional mutations.

V was cut back by 4 bases and J by 6 bases, leaving a gap of 24 bases between them. CDR1 and CDR2, looked up from the germline V gene, are SGHRS and YFSETQ. Counted from cysteine to phenylalanine, this CDR3 has 17 amino acids. Only the CDR3 part of the read is kept: 51 bases, read in frame from the first base. Library creation used 5' RACE. For sequencing, a NextSeq 500 was employed. The TCR library protocol attached a unique molecular identifier to each TCR cDNA molecule to allow correction of PCR and sequencing errors. The authors' pipeline ran thus. TCR identification, UMI-based error correction and CDR3 extraction were all carried out with Decombinator tools. TCRs above a frequency of 2 per 1,000, corresponding to the top 1% of the tumor frequency distribution, were defined as expanded. Rényi diversity was computed with the R vegan package after subsampling each repertoire 100 times to 5,000 TCRs. CDR3 similarity networks were constructed using string-kernel similarity of amino acid triplets, with links drawn between CDR3s whose pairwise similarity was above 0.82. TCRdb itself trimmed the public reads at Q25 with fastp, ran MiXCR and retained productive beta chains. Merged by CDR3 protein, the rows form single entries marked with the most common genes and DNA. TCRdb's processing, not the authors' own work, is the source of the V and J calls. This sample gives some 52,000 distinct CDR3 sequences in total; approximately 7% of them show up just once. The ten largest clones represent 2.5% to 3% of the sample.

The sample here was PBMCs, taken at surgery. The clonotype was recovered from a female donor with early-stage non-small cell lung cancer. Rearrangement joined TRBV5-1 to TRBJ2-3; TRBD2 could be the D gene, as 6 bases match. The CDR3 sequence is CASSPPGLYSDSDTQYF. The nucleotides are TGCGCCAGCAGCCCTCCAGGACTATACAGCGATTCGGATACGCAGTATTTT.